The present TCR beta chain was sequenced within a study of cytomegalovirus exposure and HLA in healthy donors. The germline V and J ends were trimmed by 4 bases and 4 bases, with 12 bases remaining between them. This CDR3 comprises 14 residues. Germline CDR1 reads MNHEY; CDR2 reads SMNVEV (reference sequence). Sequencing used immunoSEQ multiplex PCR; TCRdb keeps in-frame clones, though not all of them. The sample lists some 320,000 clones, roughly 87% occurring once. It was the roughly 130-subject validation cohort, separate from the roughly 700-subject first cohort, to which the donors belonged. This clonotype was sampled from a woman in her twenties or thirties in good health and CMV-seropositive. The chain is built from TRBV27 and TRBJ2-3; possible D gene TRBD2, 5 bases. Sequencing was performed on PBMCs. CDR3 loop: CASSWRLQSDTQYF. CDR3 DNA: TGTGCCAGCAGTTGGAGACTACAGTCAGATACGCAGTATTTT.